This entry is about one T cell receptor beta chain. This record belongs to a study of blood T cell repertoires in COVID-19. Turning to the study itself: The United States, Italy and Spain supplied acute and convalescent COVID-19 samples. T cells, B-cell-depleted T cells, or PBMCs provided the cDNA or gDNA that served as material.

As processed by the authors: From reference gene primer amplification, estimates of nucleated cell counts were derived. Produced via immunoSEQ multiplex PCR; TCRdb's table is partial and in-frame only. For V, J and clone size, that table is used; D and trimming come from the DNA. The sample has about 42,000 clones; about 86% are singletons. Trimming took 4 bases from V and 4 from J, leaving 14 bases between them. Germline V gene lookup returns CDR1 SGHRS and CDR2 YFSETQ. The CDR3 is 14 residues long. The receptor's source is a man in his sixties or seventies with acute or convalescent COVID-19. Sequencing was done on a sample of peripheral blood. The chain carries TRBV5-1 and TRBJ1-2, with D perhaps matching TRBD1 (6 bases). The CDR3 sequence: CASSMDSGVYGYTF. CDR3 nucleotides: TGCGCCAGCAGCATGGACAGCGGGGTCTATGGCTACACCTTC. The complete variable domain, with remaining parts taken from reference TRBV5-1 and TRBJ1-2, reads KAGVTQTPRYLIKTRGQQVTLSCSPISGHRSVSWYQQTPGQGLQFLFEYFSETQRNKGNFPGRFSGRQFSNSRSEMNVSTLELGDSALYLCASSMDSGVYGYTFGSGTRLTVV.